This TCR beta chain was obtained from a study of T cell responses to AZD1222 COVID-19 vaccine listed by TCRdb under 2021. Describing the broader study: Because spike-specific TCR depth and breadth did not differ between the two schedules, AZD1222 recipients who got a second dose at roughly 4 weeks were pooled with those who got a second dose at roughly 12 weeks. TCR sequencing covered fewer than 250 trial participants: about 210 given two doses of AZD1222 and some 25 given two doses of MenACWY control vaccine. Trial participants were enrolled into age subgroups of 18-55, 56-69 and 70-plus years, which contained approximately 150, 28 and 58 TCR-sequenced participants, respectively. What the work shows at the level of the full study, not this receptor alone: The whole spike protein was spanned by vaccine-associated CD4 TCRs, and dominant responses were seen in regions 160-218 and 743-854. Epitopes outside the regions mutated in the B.1.351 and B.1.1.7 variants were reportedly recognized by nearly half of the unique spike-specific TCRs. The 56-69-year group was small, and its depth increase did not reach significance, likely because of low power. Because no day 14 peak-response samples were available, repertoires were characterized only after the peak T cell response. Conclusions about previously exposed vaccinees are limited, since just 6 or 7 AZD1222 recipients were seropositive for SARS-CoV-2 at baseline. Participants were mostly white British, with more females than males. The authors suggested clonal diversity may have been underestimated. After two AZD1222 doses, both the breadth and the depth of spike-specific TCRs were significantly higher than at day 0 and than in MenACWY recipients.

The time point label here, explained by the study, means: baseline before first vaccination. The vaccinee samples were drawn from two UK trials, COV001 and COV002, one of which was a single-blind randomized controlled phase 2/3 trial testing AZD1222 (ChAdOx1 nCoV-19) in healthy adults. For TCRbeta chain sequencing, PBMC samples from trial participants were taken at day 0 and at day 28 after the second dose. A remark on this clone: The antigen it recognizes is unknown. No per-base quality is available; no much larger clone lies one base away.

In the germline V gene, CDR1 corresponds to KGHSH and CDR2 to LQKENI. V and J are trimmed by 3 bases and 4 bases, and the gene matches miss 6 bases of the junction. From cysteine to phenylalanine, the CDR3 is 15 amino acids long. Kept here is only the CDR3 DNA, which spans 45 bases and is read in frame from base 1. The CDR3 regions of human TCRbeta chains were subjected to immunosequencing. The study's processing was this. TCRs in the repertoires were compared against a reference library of SARS-CoV-2-specific TCRs that had been generated with the MIRA antigen-specificity platform. Breadth meant the fraction of unique TCRs that were SARS-CoV-2-associated, whereas depth meant the fraction of total T cells that were SARS-CoV-2-associated. Using the MIRA data, every spike-specific TCR was mapped to the spike region that the TCR reacted to and assigned to either a CD4 or a CD8 class. Log10-transformed breadth and depth values were compared by one-way ANOVA with Sidak's multiple comparisons tests. TCRdb holds this immuneACCESS table with in-frame rearrangements only. Some clones are missing; in checked studies, unresolved V genes explain under half, and the rest has no known cause. For V, J and clone size, that table is used; D and trimming come from the DNA. Recorded for this sample are about 150,000 clones; roughly nine tenths of them occurred a single time. The top ten clonotypes cover under 1.5% of the sample.

Sample: peripheral blood, taken on day 0 of AZD1222 vaccination. The chain uses TRBV18 and TRBJ2-7, and TRBD1 aligns with 10 junction nucleotides. This sequence was found in an adult in good health. The CDR3 here reads CASSPPGQGQYEQYF. The base sequence is TGTGCCAGCTCACCGCCGGGACAGGGGCAATACGAGCAGTACTTC.